This T cell receptor (beta chain) is from a study of T cell changes during pregnancy in multiple sclerosis. V lost 1 base, J lost 3 bases, and 8 bases stayed unmatched. CDR1 SGHVS and CDR2 FQNEAQ come from the germline V gene. The CDR3 covers 17 residues. The protocol was immunoSEQ multiplex PCR, while the TCRdb copy is restricted to in-frame clones and leaves out a portion. In the table there are tens of thousands of clones, 90% of which are singletons. The chain joins TRBV7-8 to TRBJ2-2; 7 bases line up with TRBD2. Sequenced here: peripheral blood, sampled in the first trimester of pregnancy. The TCR originated in a female donor in good health, enrolled as a control in a pregnancy study. The CDR3 DNA reads as TGTGCCAGCAGCTTAGTCGGTGGACTAGAGGACACCGGGGAGCTGTTTTTT. Translation gives CASSLVGGLEDTGELFF.